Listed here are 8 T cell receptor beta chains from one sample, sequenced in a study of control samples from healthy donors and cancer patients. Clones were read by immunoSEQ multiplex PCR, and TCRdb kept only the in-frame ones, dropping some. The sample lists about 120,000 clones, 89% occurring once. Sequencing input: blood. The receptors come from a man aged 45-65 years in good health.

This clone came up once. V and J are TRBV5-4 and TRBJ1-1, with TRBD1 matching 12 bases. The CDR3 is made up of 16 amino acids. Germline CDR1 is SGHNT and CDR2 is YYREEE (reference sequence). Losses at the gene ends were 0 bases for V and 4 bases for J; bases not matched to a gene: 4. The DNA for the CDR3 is TGTGCCAGCAGCTTGGGACGGGACAGGGGGCGCACTGAAGCTTTCTTT. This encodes CASSLGRDRGRTEAFF.

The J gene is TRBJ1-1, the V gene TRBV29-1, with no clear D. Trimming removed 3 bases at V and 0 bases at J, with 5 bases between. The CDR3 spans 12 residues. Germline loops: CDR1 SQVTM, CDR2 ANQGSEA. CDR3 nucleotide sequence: TGCAGCGTTGATCGACTGAACACTGAAGCTTTCTTT. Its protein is CSVDRLNTEAFF.

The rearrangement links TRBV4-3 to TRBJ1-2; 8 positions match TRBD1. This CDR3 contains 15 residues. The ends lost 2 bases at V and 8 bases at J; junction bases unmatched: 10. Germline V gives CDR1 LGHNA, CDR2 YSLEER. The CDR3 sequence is CASSQIGAGGEGYTF. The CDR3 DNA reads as TGCGCCAGCAGCCAAATCGGGGCAGGGGGCGAGGGCTACACCTTC.

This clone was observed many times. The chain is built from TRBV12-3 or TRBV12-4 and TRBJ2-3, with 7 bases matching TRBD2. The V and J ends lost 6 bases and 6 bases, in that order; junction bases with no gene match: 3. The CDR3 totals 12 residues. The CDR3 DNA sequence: TGTGCCAGCAGCAATAGCGGGGATACGCAGTATTTT. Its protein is CASSNSGDTQYF.

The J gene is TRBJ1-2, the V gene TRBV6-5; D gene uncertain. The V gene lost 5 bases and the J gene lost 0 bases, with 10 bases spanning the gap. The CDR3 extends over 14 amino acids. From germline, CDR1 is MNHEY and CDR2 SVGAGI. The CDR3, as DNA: TGTGCCAGCAGTATCCTCCGGACTAACTATGGCTACACCTTC. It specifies CASSILRTNYGYTF.

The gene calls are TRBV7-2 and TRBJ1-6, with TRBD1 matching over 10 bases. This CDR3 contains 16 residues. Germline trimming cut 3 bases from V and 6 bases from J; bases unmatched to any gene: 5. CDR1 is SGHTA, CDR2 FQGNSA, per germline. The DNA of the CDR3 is TGTGCCAGCAGCTTTAGGGACAGGGGATCTAATTCACCCCTCCACTTT. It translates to CASSFRDRGSNSPLHF.

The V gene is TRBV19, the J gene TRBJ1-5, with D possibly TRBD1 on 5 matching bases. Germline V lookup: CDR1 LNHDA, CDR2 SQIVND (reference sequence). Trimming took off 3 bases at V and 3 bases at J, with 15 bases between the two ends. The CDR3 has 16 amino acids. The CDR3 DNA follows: TGTGCCAGTAGTATCATGGGCAGGGCGCTCAATCAGCCCCAGCATTTT. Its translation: CASSIMGRALNQPQHF.

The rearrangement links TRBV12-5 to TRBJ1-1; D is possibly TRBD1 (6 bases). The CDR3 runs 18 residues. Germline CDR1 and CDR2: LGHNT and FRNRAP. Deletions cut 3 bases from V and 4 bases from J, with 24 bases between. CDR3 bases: TGTGCTAGTGGTTTCTCCGGGACAACGCTTAGGTCGGGCACTGAAGCTTTCTTT. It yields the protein CASGFSGTTLRSGTEAFF.